These 24 T cell receptor beta chains share one sample of origin, sequenced in a study of shared T cell receptors in the human thymus. TCRdb's copy holds only in-frame clones and misses some; the assay was immunoSEQ multiplex PCR. The data show about 380,000 clones, over 90% seen once. The source material was thymocytes. The receptors stem from a human donor.

The V call is TRBV7-8, the J call TRBJ1-5; D may be TRBD1 (5 bases). The germline V gene has CDR1 SGHVS and CDR2 FQNEAQ. The length of the CDR3 is 18 residues. Trimming removed 4 bases from V and 2 bases from J, with 21 bases in between. The CDR3 coding sequence is TGTGCCAGCAGCTCGCTTATCACCGGGGGGACGGGCAATCAGCCCCAGCATTTT. Residues: CASSSLITGGTGNQPQHF.

This clone was recorded once. The DNA for the CDR3 is TGTGCCAGCAGCAGGACTAGCGGGAGGGCCGGGGAGCTGTTTTTT. Encoded protein: CASSRTSGRAGELFF. This chain joins TRBV5-8 and TRBJ2-2, with 15 bases fitting TRBD2. Germline V CDR1 and CDR2: SGHTS, YDEGEE. The CDR3 runs 15 residues. V shed 4 bases and J 6 bases; nucleotides not matched to a gene: 1.

This rearrangement joins TRBV28 to TRBJ2-5, with 11 bases fitting TRBD1. The CDR3 covers 19 residues. The trim removed 4 bases at V and 0 bases at J, leaving 13 bases unmatched. Germline CDR1 and CDR2: MDHEN and SYDVKM. CDR3 amino acids: CASSCRDRGWRGNQETQYF. The CDR3 nucleotides are TGTGCCAGCAGTTGTAGGGACAGGGGGTGGCGGGGAAACCAAGAGACCCAGTACTTC.

The chain employs TRBV2 and TRBJ1-5, with D uncertain. Germline V gene data show CDR1 as SNHLY and CDR2 as FYNNEI. The CDR3 spans 17 residues. The V end lost 2 bases, the J end lost 0 bases, and 14 bases lay between the germline ends. CDR3 region: CASSEIPIVYSNQPQHF. The DNA of the CDR3 is TGTGCCAGCAGTGAAATACCGATCGTCTATAGCAATCAGCCCCAGCATTTT.

This chain connects TRBV30 to TRBJ2-7; D perhaps matches TRBD2 (8 bases). The V and J ends lost 2 bases and 0 bases respectively, with 20 bases between them. The germline gives CDR1 GTSNPN, CDR2 SVGIG (reference sequence). The CDR3 totals 17 residues. CDR3 sequence (DNA): TGTGCCTGGAGTCTATCGGGGGGGACAGAGAGCTCCTACGAGCAGTACTTC. This gives the protein CAWSLSGGTESSYEQYF.

This chain connects TRBV6-4 to TRBJ2-3; 14 nucleotides match TRBD2. The V gene end was trimmed by 3 bases and the J gene end by 1 base; junction bases not matched to a gene: 6. The CDR3 spans 18 residues. CDR1 and CDR2 from the germline V gene are MRHNA and SNTAGT. CDR3 coding DNA: TGTGCCAGCAGTGATATTGGACTAGCGGGAGGAGGCACAGATACGCAGTATTTT. It translates to CASSDIGLAGGGTDTQYF.

This rearrangement joins TRBV7-6 to TRBJ2-5, with TRBD2 matching 12 bases. The germline V gene has CDR1 SGHVS and CDR2 FNYEAQ. With V trimmed by 3 bases and J by 5 bases, 7 bases remained unmatched. The CDR3 runs to 16 residues. The CDR3 spells CASSFSSGRAEETQYF. The CDR3 nucleotides are TGTGCCAGCAGCTTCTCTAGCGGGAGGGCTGAGGAGACCCAGTACTTC.

V and J are TRBV28 and TRBJ1-1; weak D call: TRBD1 (5 bases). The germline gives CDR1 MDHEN, CDR2 SYDVKM. The CDR3 spans 16 residues. Trimming took off 3 bases at V and 4 bases at J, with 18 bases between the two ends. This chain's CDR3 is CASSLGSGGGGTEAFF. The DNA for the CDR3 is TGTGCCAGCAGTTTGGGGAGTGGGGGAGGAGGCACTGAAGCTTTCTTT.

The chain couples TRBV19 to TRBJ2-7; 12 bases fit TRBD2. This CDR3 has 18 amino acids. V trimming: 1 base; J trimming: 5 bases; junction bases outside the gene matches: 12. The germline V gene has CDR1 LNHDA and CDR2 SQIVND (reference sequence). The CDR3 DNA follows: TGTGCCAGTAGTATAGGATGGAAGACTAGCGGGAGAGGCGACGAGCAGTACTTC. This translates into CASSIGWKTSGRGDEQYF.

The chain couples TRBV5-4 to TRBJ1-2; D is unresolved. The CDR3 totals 12 residues. Germline V gives CDR1 SGHNT, CDR2 YYREEE (reference sequence). Trimming cost V 7 bases and J 4 bases, with 11 bases left between them. The CDR3 loop reads CASPGKTYGYTF. CDR3 DNA: TGTGCCAGCCCAGGAAAGACCTATGGCTACACCTTC.

The chain joins TRBV6-1 to TRBJ2-7, with D unresolved. Deletions cut 5 bases from V and 2 bases from J, with 10 bases between. Per germline, CDR1 MNHNS and CDR2 SASEGT. The CDR3 covers 13 residues. The CDR3 DNA follows: TGTGCCAGCAGTACCCGAGGACCCTACGAGCAGTACTTC. Translating gives CASSTRGPYEQYF.

The J gene is TRBJ2-7, the V gene TRBV11-2; perhaps TRBD2 as D (6 bases). CDR1 and CDR2 (germline): SGHAT, FQNNGV. The CDR3 loop spans 13 amino acids. V shed 6 bases and J shed 4 bases, with 13 bases lying between them. The CDR3 is CASRLEGLYEQYF. Here the CDR3 DNA reads TGTGCCAGCAGACTGGAGGGCCTGTACGAGCAGTACTTC.

This chain links TRBV27 with TRBJ1-2; a possible D gene is TRBD1 (5 bases). Germline assignment: CDR1 MNHEY and CDR2 SMNVEV (reference sequence). Trimming took 5 bases from V and 0 from J, leaving 16 bases between them. This CDR3 is built from 16 residues. Here the CDR3 DNA reads TGTGCCAGCAGTCCTATCGTGCGGGGGGCTAACTATGGCTACACCTTC. This codes for CASSPIVRGANYGYTF.

The chain is built from TRBV28 and TRBJ2-7; possible D gene TRBD2, 6 bases. There are 14 residues in the CDR3. The V gene lost 2 bases and the J gene lost 1 base, with 9 bases spanning the gap. The germline V gene has CDR1 MDHEN and CDR2 SYDVKM. The CDR3 spells CASSLGRESYEQYF. CDR3 coding DNA: TGTGCCAGCAGTTTAGGTCGGGAGTCCTACGAGCAGTACTTC. Based on the CDR3 plus reference TRBV28 and TRBJ2-7, the full variable domain is DVKVTQSSRYLVKRTGEKVFLECVQDMDHENMFWYRQDPGLGLRLIYFSYDVKMKEKGDIPEGYSVSREKKERFSLILESASTNQTSMYLCASSLGRESYEQYFGPGTRLTVT.

The J gene is TRBJ2-3, the V gene TRBV7-6; 13 bases agree with TRBD2. Looked up from germline, CDR1 is SGHVS and CDR2 is FNYEAQ. This CDR3 region has 16 residues. With V trimmed by 5 bases and J by 4 bases, 6 bases remained unmatched. This CDR3 is CASSHRTSGSSDTQYF. The CDR3 DNA is TGTGCCAGCAGCCATCGGACTAGCGGGAGTTCAGATACGCAGTATTTT.

CDR3 amino acids: CASSLEGGSLAVRSDTQYF. CDR3 bases: TGTGCCAGCAGCTTGGAGGGTGGTTCCCTAGCGGTCCGATCAGATACGCAGTATTTT. The V and J genes are TRBV5-4 and TRBJ2-3; 7 nucleotides align to TRBD2. In germline, CDR1 is SGHNT, CDR2 YYREEE (reference sequence). This CDR3 contains 19 residues. The V segment lost 0 bases and the J segment 4 bases; nucleotides outside the gene matches: 17.

The J gene is TRBJ1-2, the V gene TRBV19; D gene uncertain. CDR1 LNHDA and CDR2 SQIVND come from the germline V gene (reference sequence). The length of the CDR3 is 13 residues. The V end lost 6 bases, the J end lost 2 bases, and 10 bases lay between the germline ends. The CDR3 DNA is TGTGCCAGTAGGGCCGGGAAGAACTATGGCTACACCTTC. Translated, it gives CASRAGKNYGYTF.

The rearrangement uses TRBV4-2 and TRBJ2-5; TRBD2 aligns across 9 bases. This CDR3 has 17 amino acids. The V gene end was trimmed by 6 bases and the J gene end by 5 bases; junction bases not matched to a gene: 16. Germline lookup yields CDR1 LGHNA and CDR2 YNFKEQ. The CDR3 loop is CASRNKLAGGRWETQYF. The CDR3 DNA reads as TGTGCCAGCAGAAACAAACTGGCGGGAGGGCGTTGGGAGACCCAGTACTTC.

The V call is TRBV7-6, the J call TRBJ1-1; TRBD1 is a possible D gene (5 bases). V was pared by 5 bases and J by 5 bases, with 15 bases between. CDR1 and CDR2 from the germline V gene are SGHVS and FNYEAQ. The CDR3 is 14 amino acids. The DNA for the CDR3 is TGTGCCAGCAGCCCAATGTGGCAGGGAACTGAAGCTTTCTTT. The encoded protein is CASSPMWQGTEAFF.

CDR3 nucleotide sequence: TGTGCCAGCAGCTTAGTAGCTAGCGGGTTGACAGATACGCAGTATTTT. Amino acid sequence: CASSLVASGLTDTQYF. The chain combines TRBV7-2 with TRBJ2-3; 8 positions match TRBD2. V trimming: 1 base; J trimming: 3 bases; junction bases outside the gene matches: 6. In germline, CDR1 is SGHTA, CDR2 FQGNSA. This CDR3 is built from 16 residues.

V and J are TRBV7-2 and TRBJ2-1; TRBD2 agrees at 13 bases. In germline, CDR1 is SGHTA, CDR2 FQGNSA. The CDR3 extends over 18 amino acids. Trimming cost V 4 bases and J 6 bases; bases outside gene matches: 12. Here the CDR3 reads CASSSWTSGSVSRNEQFF. CDR3 nucleotides: TGTGCCAGCAGCTCTTGGACTAGCGGGAGTGTGTCCCGCAATGAGCAGTTCTTC.

This clone has a single count. The chain links TRBV27 to TRBJ2-1, with 8 bases that match TRBD1. The CDR3 loop spans 16 amino acids. Trimming removed 5 bases from V and 1 base from J; junction bases left unmatched: 7. CDR1 is MNHEY, CDR2 SMNVEV, per germline (reference sequence). Here the CDR3 reads CASSQNRGESYNEQFF. CDR3 bases: TGTGCCAGCAGTCAGAACAGGGGGGAGTCCTACAATGAGCAGTTCTTC.

The chain carries TRBV27 and TRBJ2-2; TRBD1 matches at 9 bases. The CDR3 has 17 residues. The germline V gene encodes CDR1 MNHEY and CDR2 SMNVEV (reference sequence). V was pared by 6 bases and J by 3 bases, with 11 bases of the junction left unmatched. The DNA for the CDR3 is TGTGCCAGCAGGCGTACAGGGGGCTTGACGGACACCGGGGAGCTGTTTTTT. Its protein product is CASRRTGGLTDTGELFF.

The chain employs TRBV7-6 and TRBJ2-3; D not certain. The CDR3 consists of 13 residues. Trimming stripped 4 bases from V and 0 bases from J, with 5 bases between. Germline V gene lookup returns CDR1 SGHVS and CDR2 FNYEAQ. CDR3 in amino acids: CASSSNSTDTQYF. CDR3 DNA: TGTGCCAGCAGCTCAAATAGCACAGATACGCAGTATTTT. The full variable domain, rest sourced from reference TRBV7-6 and TRBJ2-3, is GAGVSQSPRYKVTKRGQDVALRCDPISGHVSLYWYRQALGQGPEFLTYFNYEAQQDKSGLPNDRFSAERPEGSISTLTIQRTEQRDSAMYRCASSSNSTDTQYFGPGTRLTVL.